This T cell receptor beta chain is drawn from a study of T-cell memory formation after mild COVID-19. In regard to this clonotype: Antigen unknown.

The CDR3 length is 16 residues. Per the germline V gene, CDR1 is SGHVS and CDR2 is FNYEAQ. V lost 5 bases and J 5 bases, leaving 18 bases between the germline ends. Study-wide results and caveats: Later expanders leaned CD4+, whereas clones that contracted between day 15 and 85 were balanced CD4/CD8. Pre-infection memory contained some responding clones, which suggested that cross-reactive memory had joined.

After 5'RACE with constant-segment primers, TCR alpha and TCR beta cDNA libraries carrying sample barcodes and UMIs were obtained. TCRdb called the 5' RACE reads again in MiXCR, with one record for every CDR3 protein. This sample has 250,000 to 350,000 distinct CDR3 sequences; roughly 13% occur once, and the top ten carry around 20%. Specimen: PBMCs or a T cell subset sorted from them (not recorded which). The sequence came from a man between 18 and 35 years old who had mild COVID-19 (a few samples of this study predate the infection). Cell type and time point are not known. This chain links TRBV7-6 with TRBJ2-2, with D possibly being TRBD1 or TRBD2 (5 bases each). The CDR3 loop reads CASSRNTGGYTGELFF. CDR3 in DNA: TGTGCCAGCAGCCGTAATACAGGCGGGTATACCGGGGAGCTGTTTTTT.